This entry lists 22 T cell receptor beta chains sequenced from one sample in a study of blood T cell repertoires in COVID-19. The table came from immunoSEQ multiplex PCR; TCRdb's copy has only in-frame clones and leaves some out. The sample records roughly 190,000 clones, 75% to 90% being singletons. Sequencing was performed on PBMCs or T cells enriched from blood (not recorded which). The source is a woman aged 18-30 years who had recovered from COVID-19.

V is TRBV28 and J is TRBJ2-1; D gene ambiguous. Germline CDR1 reads MDHEN; CDR2 reads SYDVKM. This CDR3 spans 13 amino acids. Trimming shortened V by 3 bases and J by 4 bases, and 7 bases separated the two germline ends. The chain's CDR3 is CASSLRQYNEQFF. The CDR3 DNA reads as TGTGCCAGCAGTTTGAGGCAATACAATGAGCAGTTCTTC.

This clone was counted once. The V gene is TRBV7-9, the J gene TRBJ2-7; D remains unclear. CDR3 length: 13 amino acids. V was trimmed by 5 bases and J by 3 bases, leaving 11 bases between them. CDR1 is SEHNR and CDR2 is FQNEAQ in the germline V gene (reference sequence). CDR3 bases: TGTGCCAGCAGCATGATTGGCGGCTACGAGCAGTACTTC. Translated, it gives CASSMIGGYEQYF. Together with reference TRBV7-9 and TRBJ2-7, the CDR3 gives the full variable domain: DTGVSQNPRHKITKRGQNVTFRCDPISEHNRLYWYRQTLGQGPEFLTYFQNEAQLEKSRLLSDRFSAERPKGSFSTLEIQRTEQGDSAMYLCASSMIGGYEQYFGPGTRLTVT.

J is TRBJ1-2 and V is TRBV27, with 7 bases that match TRBD1. V was clipped by 4 bases and J by 5 bases; unmatched bases: 4. Per the germline V gene, CDR1 is MNHEY and CDR2 is SMNVEV (reference sequence). The CDR3 totals 13 residues. The CDR3, as DNA: TGTGCCAGCAGTTCCGACAGGGCTTATGGCTACACCTTC. Its protein product is CASSSDRAYGYTF.

The V gene is TRBV5-4, the J gene TRBJ2-7; 10 bases match TRBD2. The V segment lost 4 bases and the J segment 6 bases; nucleotides outside the gene matches: 10. The CDR3 sequence is 15 residues long. Germline lookup yields CDR1 SGHNT and CDR2 YYREEE (reference sequence). The CDR3 spells CASSLDPSGSIEQYF. The DNA for the CDR3 is TGTGCCAGCAGCCTAGACCCTAGCGGGAGTATCGAGCAGTACTTC.

The chain is built from TRBV28 and TRBJ1-6; D is possibly TRBD1 (5 bases). The CDR3 has 17 residues. Per the germline V gene, CDR1 is MDHEN and CDR2 is SYDVKM. V gave up 1 base and J gave up 2 bases, with 12 bases separating them. The CDR3 sequence is CASSLLEGEAYNSPLHF. CDR3 in DNA: TGTGCCAGCAGTTTATTGGAAGGGGAAGCCTATAATTCACCCCTCCACTTT.

This chain joins TRBV2 and TRBJ1-4; D is perhaps TRBD1 (5 bases). Germline values: CDR1 SNHLY, CDR2 FYNNEI. Trimming shortened V by 8 bases and J by 10 bases, and 14 bases separated the two germline ends. The length of the CDR3 is 12 residues. CDR3 in amino acids: CASHGGVGKLFF. As DNA, the CDR3 is TGTGCCAGCCATGGAGGGGTTGGAAAACTGTTTTTT.

The CDR3 reads CASQGGVAGNTIYF. The CDR3 region has the DNA TGTGCCTCCCAGGGGGGAGTTGCTGGAAACACCATATATTTT. J is TRBJ1-3 and V is TRBV2; 7 bases are a match to TRBD1. V lost 11 bases to trimming and J lost 2 bases; unmatched junction nucleotides: 9. Looked up from germline, CDR1 is SNHLY and CDR2 is FYNNEI. The CDR3 covers 14 residues. Full variable domain (missing parts from reference TRBV2 and TRBJ1-3): EPEVTQTPSHQVTQMGQEVILRCVPISNHLYFYWYRQILGQKVEFLVSFYNNEISEKSEIFDDQFSVERPDGSNFTLKIRSTKLEDSAMYFCASQGGVAGNTIYFGEGSWLTVV.

The rearrangement uses TRBV5-5 and TRBJ1-5; 8 bases are shared with TRBD1. CDR1 is SGHKS, CDR2 YYEKEE, per germline (reference sequence). The CDR3 is 16 residues long. V was clipped by 3 bases and J by 4 bases; unmatched bases: 9. CDR3 sequence (DNA): TGTGCCAGCAGCTGGGGATGGGACAGGACAAATCAGCCCCAGCATTTT. Translation: CASSWGWDRTNQPQHF.

V usage is TRBV18 and J usage is TRBJ1-1; tentatively, D is TRBD1 (6 bases). From germline, CDR1 is KGHSH and CDR2 LQKENI. Trimming removed 2 bases from V and 1 base from J, with 8 bases in between. CDR3 size: 14 residues. As DNA, the CDR3 is TGTGCCAGCTCACCAAAACAGGGGAACACTGAAGCTTTCTTT. It is translated as CASSPKQGNTEAFF.

The rearrangement links TRBV18 to TRBJ1-5; D remains unclear. Deletions cut 3 bases from V and 5 bases from J, with 8 bases between. CDR1 and CDR2 (germline): KGHSH, LQKENI. There are 13 residues in the CDR3. Here the CDR3 reads CASSPTSDQPQHF. CDR3 in DNA: TGTGCCAGCTCACCGACTTCAGATCAGCCCCAGCATTTT.

The chain has TRBV27 and TRBJ1-4; D gene unclear. This CDR3 spans 13 amino acids. V lost 7 bases, J lost 6 bases, and 12 bases lay in between. CDR1 and CDR2 from the germline V gene are MNHEY and SMNVEV (reference sequence). The CDR3 DNA reads as TGTGCCAGCACCCAGCGGGCACATGAAAAACTGTTTTTT. Translated, it gives CASTQRAHEKLFF.

The V and J genes are TRBV7-2 and TRBJ1-4, with D unclear. Per germline, CDR1 SGHTA and CDR2 FQGNSA. The V end was cut by 5 bases, the J end by 5 bases, with 12 bases between. The CDR3 sequence is 14 residues long. The CDR3 nucleotides read TGTGCCAGCAGCATTGGGCCACACAATGAAAAACTGTTTTTT. Translation: CASSIGPHNEKLFF.

The gene calls are TRBV20-1 and TRBJ2-1; perhaps TRBD1 as D (6 bases). Trimming stripped 3 bases from V and 3 bases from J, with 12 bases between. Germline CDR1 and CDR2: DFQATT and SNEGSKA (reference sequence). The CDR3 sequence is 14 residues long. CDR3 bases: TGCAGTGCTAGTGCCGCAGGGGACTACAATGAGCAGTTCTTC. This codes for CSASAAGDYNEQFF.

The chain combines TRBV28 with TRBJ1-2; D remains unclear. Germline CDR1 MDHEN, CDR2 SYDVKM. The CDR3 extends over 9 amino acids. CDR3 in DNA: TGTGCGGTCGGCTATGGCTACACCTTC. Protein sequence: CAVGYGYTF.

The chain couples TRBV28 to TRBJ2-7; the match to TRBD2 covers 7 bases. The V and J ends lost 5 bases and 4 bases, in that order; junction bases with no gene match: 8. Germline CDR1 reads MDHEN; CDR2 reads SYDVKM. The CDR3 consists of 14 residues. This CDR3 reads CASSDQKRGYEQYF. CDR3 sequence (DNA): TGTGCCAGCAGTGATCAGAAGCGGGGTTACGAGCAGTACTTC.

This chain connects TRBV6-4 to TRBJ2-1; 14 bases are shared with TRBD2. Trimming removed 6 bases from V and 6 bases from J; junction bases left unmatched: 4. The CDR3 has 15 amino acids. Germline V gene sequence: CDR1 MRHNA, CDR2 SNTAGT. The CDR3 bases are TGTGCCAGCAGCGGACTAGCGGGAGGCTTCAATGAGCAGTTCTTC. This encodes CASSGLAGGFNEQFF.

V and J are TRBV7-9 and TRBJ1-1; 8 bases fit TRBD1. This CDR3 is 14 amino acids long. Germline trimming cut 1 base from V and 11 bases from J; bases unmatched to any gene: 9. Germline CDR1 and CDR2: SEHNR and FQNEAQ (reference sequence). As DNA, the CDR3 is TGTGCCAGCAGCTTAGATCCAGGGGGCGGAAGGGCTTTCTTT. Its translation: CASSLDPGGGRAFF. The entire variable domain, with the rest obtained from reference TRBV7-9 and TRBJ1-1, is as follows: DTGVSQNPRHKITKRGQNVTFRCDPISEHNRLYWYRQTLGQGPEFLTYFQNEAQLEKSRLLSDRFSAERPKGSFSTLEIQRTEQGDSAMYLCASSLDPGGGRAFFGQGTRLTVV.

J is TRBJ2-5 and V is TRBV30; TRBD2 might be the D (5 bases). Trimming left V 3 bases short and J 5 bases short, with 13 bases between. This CDR3 has 13 residues. CDR1 and CDR2 (germline): GTSNPN, SVGIG (reference sequence). The CDR3 loop reads CAWSWARGETQYF. The CDR3 DNA reads TGTGCCTGGAGCTGGGCGAGAGGGGAGACCCAGTACTTC. Full variable domain (rest looked up from reference TRBV30 and TRBJ2-5): SQTIHQWPATLVQPVGSPLSLECTVEGTSNPNLYWYRQAAGRGLQLLFYSVGIGQISSEVPQNLSASRPQDRQFILSSKKLLLSDSGFYLCAWSWARGETQYFGPGTRLLVL.

The chain has TRBV18 and TRBJ2-3; D is perhaps TRBD2 (5 bases). CDR1 and CDR2 from the germline V gene are KGHSH and LQKENI. This CDR3 is built from 15 residues. The germline V and J ends were trimmed by 5 bases and 0 bases, with 12 bases remaining between them. CDR3 sequence: CASSVDYSSTDTQYF. Written as DNA, the CDR3 is TGTGCCAGCTCAGTAGACTATTCTAGCACAGATACGCAGTATTTT. Full variable domain (remainder filled in from reference TRBV18 and TRBJ2-3): NAGVMQNPRHLVRRRGQEARLRCSPMKGHSHVYWYRQLPEEGLKFMVYLQKENIIDESGMPKERFSAEFPKEGPSILRIQQVVRGDSAAYFCASSVDYSSTDTQYFGPGTRLTVL.

The V and J genes are TRBV9 and TRBJ2-1; D remains ambiguous. Germline V gene data show CDR1 as SGDLS and CDR2 as YYNGEE. The CDR3 extends over 13 amino acids. V was shortened by 0 bases and J by 9 bases, with 10 bases between the two germline ends. This CDR3 is CASSVVIRSEQFF. As DNA, the CDR3 is TGTGCCAGCAGCGTAGTAATTCGTAGTGAGCAGTTCTTC. Variable domain in full (rest from reference TRBV9 and TRBJ2-1): DSGVTQTPKHLITATGQRVTLRCSPRSGDLSVYWYQQSLDQGLQFLIQYYNGEERAKGNILERFSAQQFPDLHSELNLSSLELGDSALYFCASSVVIRSEQFFGPGTRLTVL.

The chain has TRBV27 and TRBJ2-2; D perhaps matches TRBD2 (5 bases). Germline CDR1 MNHEY, CDR2 SMNVEV (reference sequence). The CDR3 extends over 13 amino acids. V shed 5 bases and J shed 4 bases, with 8 bases lying between them. The CDR3: CASSGLATGELFF. CDR3 nucleotide sequence: TGTGCCAGCAGTGGCCTAGCCACCGGGGAGCTGTTTTTT.

The chain uses TRBV9 and TRBJ2-3, with TRBD2 matching 11 bases. The V segment lost 3 bases and the J segment 0 bases; nucleotides outside the gene matches: 3. This CDR3 region has 16 residues. The germline V gene encodes CDR1 SGDLS and CDR2 YYNGEE. This CDR3 is CASSERTSGSTDTQYF. The CDR3 DNA follows: TGTGCCAGCAGCGAACGGACTAGCGGGAGCACAGATACGCAGTATTTT.